This T cell receptor (beta chain) was recorded in a study of T cells in Graves' hyperthyroidism and ophthalmopathy. RNA transcripts served as the template for amplifying TCR beta CDR3 regions. A set of HTBI primers served as the primers for a first-round RT-PCR of the TCR CDR3. TCRdb re-analysed the multiplex PCR reads in MiXCR, keeping a single row per CDR3 protein. The data contain some 350,000 distinct CDR3 sequences, about a sixth of them singletons. This CDR3 contains 14 residues. V was pared by 9 bases and J by 2 bases, with 8 bases of the junction left unmatched. This clonotype was seen a single time.

The sequence derives from a woman under 30 with Graves' hyperthyroidism that later progressed to Graves' ophthalmopathy. The V and J genes are TRBV12-3 or TRBV12-4 and TRBJ2-7; 9 nucleotides match TRBD2. The sequenced sample was blood. As DNA, the CDR3 is TGTGCCAGTGCAACCGTAGCGGGGGCCTACGAGCAGTACTTC. Its translation is CASATVAGAYEQYF.